This T cell receptor (beta chain) was captured by sequencing in a study of T cell repertoires in cytomegalovirus infection. Study summary: Recently identified HLA-C-restricted CMV epitopes were used, and well-studied HLA-B-restricted CMV epitopes were used as well. Whole-study results and caveats: HLA-C-restricted CMV-specific TCR beta clonotypes were dominant in the ex vivo response.

Worth noting for this clonotype: Its cognate antigen is unknown.

TCRdb ran MiXCR on the reads and lists one entry per CDR3 protein. Among 350,000 to 400,000 distinct CDR3 sequences listed, about 35% were seen once. The CDR3 runs to 14 residues. V shed 7 bases and J shed 6 bases, with 17 bases lying between them. The sequence was obtained from a human donor in good health (CMV status not recorded). Some clones in this sample may be carry-over from other donors' samples. The chain couples TRBV12-3 or TRBV12-4 to TRBJ2-3, with unresolved D. The sequences come from cultured PBMCs, collected from culture after CMV antigen stimulation. Here the CDR3 reads CASTHPLGIDTQYF. CDR3 bases: TGTGCCAGCACCCACCCTCTCGGTATCGATACGCAGTATTTT.